These 19 T cell receptor beta chains came from one sample sequenced in a study of Graves' ophthalmopathy and Graves' hyperthyroidism. Researchers took RNA transcripts and amplified TCR beta CDR3 regions from them. The first-round RT-PCR employed HTBI primers together with the Qiagen OneStep RT-PCR kit. A multiplex PCR was then performed as the second round. TCRdb used MiXCR to reprocess the multiplex PCR reads, holding one entry per CDR3 protein. The sample shows hundreds of thousands of distinct CDR3 sequences, around a fifth of them seen only once. The sequenced sample was peripheral blood. Receptors were obtained from a woman under 30 with stable Graves' hyperthyroidism.

This clonotype appeared many times. The chain combines TRBV6-2 or TRBV6-3 with TRBJ2-7; TRBD2 agrees at 9 bases. There are 14 residues in the CDR3. Germline loops: CDR1 MNHEY, CDR2 SVGEGT. V lost 7 bases, J lost 3 bases, and 7 bases stayed unmatched. CDR3 nucleotide sequence: TGTGCCAGCACTGATAGCGGGAGTATCTACGAGCAGTACTTC. Its translation: CASTDSGSIYEQYF.

The chain links TRBV3-1 to TRBJ2-7, with D possibly being TRBD1 or TRBD2 (5 bases each). V lost 1 base and J lost 2, with 6 bases in between. The length of the CDR3 is 13 residues. Germline CDR1 and CDR2: LGHDT and YNNKEL (reference sequence). The CDR3 region is CASSQGDPYEQYF. Here the CDR3 DNA reads TGTGCCAGCAGCCAAGGGGACCCCTACGAGCAGTACTTC.

This clonotype has a count of ten or more. The genes are TRBV19 and TRBJ2-2; TRBD2 is a possible D gene (5 bases). Deletions cut 4 bases from V and 6 bases from J, with 6 bases between. The CDR3 covers 12 residues. CDR1 and CDR2 (germline): LNHDA, SQIVND (reference sequence). CDR3 DNA sequence: TGTGCCAGTAGTAAGAGGGCCGGGGAGCTGTTTTTT. Translation gives CASSKRAGELFF.

This clonotype has a count of ten or more. At one end, the junction sequence differs from germline, possibly due to a read error. The chain links TRBV12-3 or TRBV12-4 to TRBJ1-6, with D unresolved. The CDR3 spans 12 residues. The CDR3 spells CVSSTVNSPLHF. Here the CDR3 DNA reads TGTGTCAGCAGCACAGTGAATTCACCCCTCCACTTT.

This clonotype has at least ten counts. The V call is TRBV20-1, the J call TRBJ2-5; a weak D match, TRBD2 (7 bases). CDR1 and CDR2 from the germline V gene are DFQATT and SNEGSKA (reference sequence). The CDR3 loop spans 13 amino acids. V was pared by 3 bases and J by 2 bases, with 10 bases between. This chain's CDR3 is CSARGGPQETQYF. The CDR3 DNA reads TGCAGTGCTAGGGGGGGGCCTCAAGAGACCCAGTACTTC.

Regarding this clonotype: The conserved phenylalanine or tryptophan is not found at the CDR3 terminus, so this likely reflects a read error. The DNA is left out, because the CDR3 cannot be placed on it with certainty; the CDR3 is given as TCRdb lists it. J is TRBJ1-1 and V is TRBV6-5; the tabulated D call, TRBD1, remains unverified against the DNA. Both ends counted, the CDR3 spans 12 residues. In germline, CDR1 is MNHEY, CDR2 SVGAGI. CDR3 sequence reads: CASSFRGTEACY.

The chain carries TRBV29-1 and TRBJ2-7; 8 bases match TRBD1. V lost 5 bases and J lost 1; bases outside the gene matches: 4. The germline CDR1 and CDR2 sequences are SQVTM and ANQGSEA. The CDR3 has 13 amino acids. The CDR3 is CSVSGTGSYEQYF. The CDR3 DNA is TGCAGCGTTTCGGGGACAGGTTCCTACGAGCAGTACTTC.

This clonotype was counted at least ten times. The chain carries TRBV20-1 and TRBJ2-5; no reliable D call. The CDR3 loop spans 14 amino acids. Trimming removed 8 bases at V and 2 bases at J, with 18 bases between. Germline values: CDR1 DFQATT, CDR2 SNEGSKA (reference sequence). CDR3 loop: CSPKSRSRQETQYF. DNA for the CDR3: TGCAGTCCAAAGAGTCGCAGCCGTCAAGAGACCCAGTACTTC.

This clonotype was recorded many times. This rearrangement joins TRBV2 to TRBJ2-7; TRBD2 matches 10 bases. V gave up 4 bases and J gave up 1 base; unmatched junction bases: 4. CDR1 is SNHLY, CDR2 FYNNEI, per germline. This CDR3 is 15 amino acids long. CDR3 in amino acids: CASSAGTSVSYEQYF. CDR3 in DNA: TGTGCCAGCAGTGCCGGGACTAGCGTTTCCTACGAGCAGTACTTC. Complete variable domain (other parts from reference TRBV2 and TRBJ2-7): EPEVTQTPSHQVTQMGQEVILRCVPISNHLYFYWYRQILGQKVEFLVSFYNNEISEKSEIFDDQFSVERPDGSNFTLKIRSTKLEDSAMYFCASSAGTSVSYEQYFGPGTRLTVT.

V is TRBV28 and J is TRBJ1-2; D gene uncertain. This CDR3 spans 12 amino acids. The V end lost 3 bases, the J end lost 10 bases, and 12 bases lay between the germline ends. CDR1 is MDHEN and CDR2 is SYDVKM in the germline V gene. DNA for the CDR3: TGTGCCAGCAGTTTCAGAAGGTCGTCCTACACCTTC. Its protein is CASSFRRSSYTF.

The sample holds many counts of this clonotype. The chain employs TRBV29-1 and TRBJ2-7, with a possible D match to TRBD1 (5 bases). With 3 bases removed from V and 6 bases from J, the gap between germline ends came to 12 bases. Germline loops: CDR1 SQVTM, CDR2 ANQGSEA. This CDR3 is 12 amino acids long. CDR3 loop: CSVEGQGFEQYF. The CDR3 bases are TGCAGCGTTGAGGGGCAGGGTTTCGAGCAGTACTTC.

This clonotype showed up just once. A much more abundant neighbour one base away suggests this may be a read error. CDR3 region: CSARDRKTSGVDEQYF. The CDR3 bases are TGCAGTGCTAGAGATAGAAAGACTAGCGGGGTCGACGAGCAGTACTTC. The V call is TRBV20-1, the J call TRBJ2-7; 11 bases are shared with TRBD2. Germline values: CDR1 DFQATT, CDR2 SNEGSKA (reference sequence). The CDR3 length is 16 residues. V trimming: 0 bases; J trimming: 5 bases; junction bases outside the gene matches: 9.

This chain connects TRBV30 to TRBJ1-1; TRBD1 is a possible D gene (5 bases). CDR1 is GTSNPN, CDR2 SVGIG, per germline (reference sequence). The CDR3 covers 13 residues. V was trimmed by 3 bases and J by 0 bases, leaving 8 bases between them. The CDR3 nucleotides read TGTGCCTGGAGAGGACAAATGAACACTGAAGCTTTCTTT. Translated: CAWRGQMNTEAFF.

This clonotype was counted ten times or more. This rearrangement joins TRBV2 to TRBJ2-7; D is undetermined. CDR3 length: 12 amino acids. Germline V gene lookup returns CDR1 SNHLY and CDR2 FYNNEI. Between the trimmed V and J ends, which lost 4 bases and 1 base, there was a span of 5 bases. The CDR3 protein is CASSGRSYEQYF. The CDR3 nucleotides read TGTGCCAGCAGTGGACGATCCTACGAGCAGTACTTC.

This clonotype was found many times. The chain has TRBV7-3 and TRBJ2-2; 7 nucleotides agree with TRBD1. In germline, CDR1 is SGHTA, CDR2 FQGTGA. V shed 5 bases and J 5 bases; nucleotides not matched to a gene: 8. CDR3 size: 15 residues. As DNA, the CDR3 is TGTGCCAGCAGCCTGGCCCCCAGGGGGACCGGGGAGCTGTTTTTT. It translates to CASSLAPRGTGELFF. Full variable domain (missing parts from reference TRBV7-3 and TRBJ2-2): GAGVSQTPSNKVTEKGKYVELRCDPISGHTALYWYRQSLGQGPEFLIYFQGTGAADDSGLPNDRFFAVRPEGSVSTLKIQRTERGDSAVYLCASSLAPRGTGELFFGEGSRLTVL.

In its sample, this clonotype was seen many times. The chain combines TRBV14 with TRBJ2-5; TRBD1 aligns across 10 bases. This CDR3 is 15 amino acids long. Germline V CDR1 and CDR2: SGHDN, FVKESK. V shed 1 base, J shed 3 bases, and the junction held 2 bases outside the gene matches. CDR3 loop: CASSQGGQGEETQYF. The CDR3, as DNA: TGTGCCAGCAGCCAAGGAGGACAGGGGGAAGAGACCCAGTACTTC.

This clonotype was observed many times. The chain is built from TRBV4-3 and TRBJ2-7; tentative D call: TRBD2 (5 bases). The CDR3 totals 14 residues. The germline V gene has CDR1 LGHNA and CDR2 YSLEER. V was pared by 1 base and J by 3 bases, with 10 bases between. This chain's CDR3 is CASSQAQRDYEQYF. The CDR3 bases are TGCGCCAGCAGCCAAGCGCAGAGGGACTACGAGCAGTACTTC.

The V and J genes are TRBV11-1 and TRBJ2-1, with 11 bases identical to TRBD2. V gave up 1 base and J gave up 8 bases; unmatched junction bases: 13. The CDR3 is 18 amino acids. Germline values: CDR1 SGHAT, CDR2 FQDESV (reference sequence). CDR3 nucleotides: TGTGCCAGCAGCTTAGGGGGTCGGGGTAGCGGGAGGGGCGATGAGCAGTTCTTC. This encodes CASSLGGRGSGRGDEQFF.

At least ten counts were recorded for this clonotype. The V gene is TRBV10-3, the J gene TRBJ2-5; D perhaps matches TRBD2 (6 bases). The CDR3 consists of 13 residues. The V end lost 8 bases, the J end lost 6 bases, and 16 bases lay between the germline ends. Germline V gene data show CDR1 as ENHRY and CDR2 as SYGVKD. The CDR3 sequence: CAISGAGLQTQYF. CDR3 nucleotides: TGTGCCATCTCCGGCGCGGGATTACAGACCCAGTACTTC.